This TCR beta chain was profiled in a study of blood T cell repertoires in COVID-19. The CDR3 length is 13 residues. With 6 bases clipped from V and 7 bases from J, the junction kept 6 bases outside the gene matches. Germline V gene lookup returns CDR1 LNHDA and CDR2 SQIVND (reference sequence). Sequencing was performed with immunoSEQ multiplex PCR; in TCRdb, only in-frame clones are kept and a portion is missing. The sample consists of 300,000 to 350,000 clones, about nine tenths of them appearing once. The source is a woman aged 30 to 39 who had recovered from COVID-19. Sequencing input: PBMCs or T cells enriched from blood (not recorded which). The chain is built from TRBV19 and TRBJ2-5, with 9 nucleotides matching TRBD1. CDR3 in amino acids: CASRTGGLGTQYF. The CDR3, as DNA: TGTGCCAGTAGAACAGGGGGCTTAGGGACCCAGTACTTC.